One sample yielded the 14 T cell receptor beta chains listed below, sequenced in a study of Ad26.COV2.S vaccination and SARS-CoV-2 variants. TCRdb's table, derived via immunoSEQ multiplex PCR, lists solely in-frame clones and lacks some. The table shows 400,000 to 500,000 clones, with about 88% occurring only once. Regarding treatment: around 19 received Ad26.COV2.S at low or high dose, single or two shots; several received placebo; per-sample allocation not given. Sampling occurred on day 63 after the first vaccine or placebo injection. The sample consisted of peripheral blood, taken in a trial of Ad26.COV2.S vaccine versus placebo. These receptors came from a person between 18 and 65 years old who received the Ad26.COV2.S COVID-19 vaccine or a placebo.

The chain links TRBV3-1 (or the pseudogene TRBV3-2) to TRBJ2-3, with 10 bases lining up with TRBD1. J lost 6 bases, V lost 3 bases, and 9 bases had no gene match. The germline CDR1 and CDR2 sequences are LGHDT and YNNKEL (reference sequence). The CDR3 is 16 residues long. The CDR3 DNA follows: TGTGCCAGCAGCCATGGGGACAGGGGCTTGATGGATACGCAGTATTTT. It translates to CASSHGDRGLMDTQYF.

The chain employs TRBV7-9 and TRBJ1-2, with D perhaps matching TRBD1 (6 bases). The CDR3 loop spans 13 amino acids. The ends were cut back, 5 bases at V and 4 bases at J, with 11 bases in the middle. CDR1 is SEHNR and CDR2 is FQNEAQ in the germline V gene (reference sequence). The CDR3: CASSPGGSYGYTF. In nucleotides, the CDR3 is TGTGCCAGCAGCCCCGGGGGCAGCTATGGCTACACCTTC.

This clone came up once. The genes are TRBV19 and TRBJ2-6, with TRBD1 matching 7 bases. The V segment lost 6 bases and the J segment 3 bases; nucleotides outside the gene matches: 5. This CDR3 comprises 15 residues. Germline V lookup: CDR1 LNHDA, CDR2 SQIVND (reference sequence). The CDR3 protein is CASRNQGVGANVLTF. The CDR3 DNA is TGTGCCAGTAGAAACCAGGGGGTTGGGGCCAACGTCCTGACTTTC.

The chain couples TRBV10-3 to TRBJ2-1; the D call may be TRBD1 or TRBD2 (5 bases each). The CDR3 runs to 13 residues. V gave up 4 bases and J gave up 9 bases, with 13 bases separating them. CDR1 and CDR2 from the germline V gene are ENHRY and SYGVKD. The CDR3 protein is CAISAGLEAEQFF. CDR3 nucleotides: TGTGCCATCAGTGCGGGGCTAGAGGCTGAGCAGTTCTTC.

V usage is TRBV18 and J usage is TRBJ1-1; D is undetermined. The V gene's germline CDR1 is KGHSH and CDR2 LQKENI. CDR3 size: 18 residues. V shed 3 bases and J shed 0 bases, with 20 bases lying between them. CDR3 coding DNA: TGTGCCAGCTCACCCCTACCCTTTGGTCCAGAAATGAACACTGAAGCTTTCTTT. Translated: CASSPLPFGPEMNTEAFF.

The J gene is TRBJ2-7, the V gene TRBV28; D is perhaps TRBD2 (5 bases). The ends were cut back, 6 bases at V and 2 bases at J, with 14 bases in the middle. The V gene's germline CDR1 is MDHEN and CDR2 SYDVKM. The CDR3 spans 14 residues. CDR3 coding DNA: TGTGCCAGCAGCGCAATCGGGGATACCTACGAGCAGTACTTC. Residues: CASSAIGDTYEQYF.

V gene TRBV5-1 combines with J gene TRBJ2-3, with D possibly matching TRBD2 (5 bases). Germline V CDR1 and CDR2: SGHRS, YFSETQ. Trimming took 0 bases from V and 6 from J, leaving 11 bases between them. The CDR3 has 14 amino acids. The CDR3 loop reads CASSLGGSADTQYF. In DNA, the CDR3 is TGCGCCAGCAGCTTGGGAGGGTCTGCGGATACGCAGTATTTT.

The table lists this clone with a few counts. The rearrangement links TRBV27 to TRBJ1-6, with 8 bases aligning to TRBD1. Germline CDR1 MNHEY, CDR2 SMNVEV (reference sequence). The CDR3 is made up of 19 amino acids. V gave up 3 bases and J gave up 2 bases; unmatched junction bases: 12. Here the CDR3 DNA reads TGTGCCAGCAGTTTGGGAGCCGGGACAGGAGACACCTATAATTCACCCCTCCACTTT. It specifies CASSLGAGTGDTYNSPLHF.

This chain joins TRBV12-3 or TRBV12-4 and TRBJ2-7, with 7 bases lining up with TRBD1. The CDR3 loop spans 12 amino acids. J lost 4 bases, V lost 5 bases, and 2 bases had no gene match. CDR3: CASSEQGYEQYV. CDR3 DNA: TGTGCCAGCAGTGAACAGGGGTACGAGCAGTACGTC.

This clone was detected only once. The J gene is TRBJ2-7, the V gene TRBV5-8; 8 positions agree with TRBD1. Looked up from germline, CDR1 is SGHTS and CDR2 is YDEGEE. This CDR3 comprises 13 residues. V lost 4 bases and J lost 6; bases outside the gene matches: 6. The CDR3 region is CASSRTGSSEQYF. The CDR3 coding sequence is TGTGCCAGCAGCCGGACAGGGTCATCCGAGCAGTACTTC.

V is TRBV11-3 and J is TRBJ1-1; D is uncertain. The germline CDR1 and CDR2 sequences are SGHNT and YENEEA. Trimming took 4 bases from V and 4 from J, leaving 16 bases between them. The CDR3 totals 15 residues. The CDR3 here is CASSSSYASGTEAFF. CDR3 in DNA: TGTGCCAGCAGCTCCTCCTACGCCTCGGGCACTGAAGCTTTCTTT. Full variable domain (missing parts from reference TRBV11-3 and TRBJ1-1): EAGVVQSPRYKIIEKKQPVAFWCNPISGHNTLYWYLQNLGQGPELLIRYENEEAVDDSQLPKDRFSAERLKGVDSTLKIQPAELGDSAVYLCASSSSYASGTEAFFGQGTRLTVV.

The rearrangement links TRBV14 to TRBJ2-1; 7 bases match TRBD2. Germline loops: CDR1 SGHDN, CDR2 FVKESK. Unmatched junction bases numbered 6, after V lost 6 bases and J lost 1 base. There are 15 residues in the CDR3. In nucleotides, the CDR3 is TGTGCCAGCAGTCCGCTAGCGGTATCCTACAATGAGCAGTTCTTC. Translating it yields CASSPLAVSYNEQFF.

This clone has just a few counts. V is TRBV6-5 and J is TRBJ1-1; TRBD1 is a possible D gene (6 bases). V was shortened by 4 bases and J by 4 bases, with 16 bases between the two germline ends. Germline-derived CDR1 and CDR2 are MNHEY and SVGAGI. The CDR3 covers 15 residues. CDR3 region: CASSFSSGASTEAFF. Here the CDR3 DNA reads TGTGCCAGCAGTTTTTCCTCAGGGGCTAGCACTGAAGCTTTCTTT.

The V and J genes are TRBV7-9 and TRBJ2-5; D may be TRBD1 (6 bases). This CDR3 has 14 amino acids. Germline V CDR1 and CDR2: SEHNR, FQNEAQ (reference sequence). Trimming cost V 5 bases and J 4 bases, with 14 bases left between them. CDR3 loop: CASSPPVTGETQYF. The CDR3 DNA follows: TGTGCCAGCAGCCCACCGGTGACAGGAGAGACCCAGTACTTC.